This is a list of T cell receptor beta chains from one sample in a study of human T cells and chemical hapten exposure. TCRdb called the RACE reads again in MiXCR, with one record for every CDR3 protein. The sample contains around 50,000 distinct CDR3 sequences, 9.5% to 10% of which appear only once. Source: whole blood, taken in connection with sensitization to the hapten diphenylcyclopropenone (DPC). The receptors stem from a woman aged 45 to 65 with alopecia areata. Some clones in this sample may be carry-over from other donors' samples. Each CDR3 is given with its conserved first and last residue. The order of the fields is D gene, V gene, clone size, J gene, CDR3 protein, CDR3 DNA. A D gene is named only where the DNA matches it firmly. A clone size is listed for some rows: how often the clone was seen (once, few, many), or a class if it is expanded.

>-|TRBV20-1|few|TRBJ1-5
CSAPKGSGQPQHF
TGCAGTGCTCCTAAGGGATCCGGTCAGCCCCAGCATTTT
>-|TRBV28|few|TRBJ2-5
CATSTQPEETQYF
TGTGCCACTTCGACCCAACCCGAGGAGACCCAGTACTTC
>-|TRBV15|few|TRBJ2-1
CATSRSGSRNNEQFF
TGTGCCACCAGCAGATCCGGGAGCCGCAACAATGAGCAGTTCTTC
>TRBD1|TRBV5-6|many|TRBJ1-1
CASSPSQYRDRGPAFF
TGTGCCAGCAGCCCTTCCCAATACCGGGACAGGGGGCCAGCTTTCTTT
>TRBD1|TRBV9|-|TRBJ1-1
CASSVTGIEGTEAFF
TGTGCCAGCAGCGTGACAGGGATAGAGGGCACTGAAGCTTTCTTT
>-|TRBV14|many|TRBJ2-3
CASSQLLASDTQYF
TGTGCCAGCAGCCAGTTACTAGCCTCAGATACGCAGTATTTT
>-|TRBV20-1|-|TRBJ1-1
CSARDGGLPSNTEAFF
TGCAGTGCTAGAGATGGTGGTTTGCCGTCGAACACTGAAGCTTTCTTT
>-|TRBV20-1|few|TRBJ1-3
CSARVWEGRSGNTIYF
TGCAGTGCTAGAGTGTGGGAAGGCCGGTCCGGAAACACCATATATTTT
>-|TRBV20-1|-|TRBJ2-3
CSARLSSDTQYF
TGCAGTGCTAGGCTGTCCTCAGATACGCAGTATTTT
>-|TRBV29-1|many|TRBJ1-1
CSVGGRNQAFF
TGCAGCGTTGGTGGGCGGAACCAAGCTTTCTTT
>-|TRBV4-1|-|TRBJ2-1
CASSQEGRHNEQFF
TGCGCCAGCAGCCAAGAGGGACGGCACAATGAGCAGTTCTTC
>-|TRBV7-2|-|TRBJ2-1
CASSSQWTTRNEQFF
TGTGCCAGCAGCTCGCAATGGACTACACGCAATGAGCAGTTCTTC
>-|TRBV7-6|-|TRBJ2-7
CASSLNPYEQYF
TGTGCCAGCAGCTTAAATCCCTACGAGCAGTACTTC
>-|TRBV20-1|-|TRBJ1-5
CSARDRKGGQPQHF
TGCAGTGCTAGAGATCGCAAGGGAGGTCAGCCCCAGCATTTT
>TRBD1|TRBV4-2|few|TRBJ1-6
CASSQDQGGYNSPLHF
TGTGCCAGCAGCCAAGATCAGGGGGGATATAATTCACCCCTCCACTTT
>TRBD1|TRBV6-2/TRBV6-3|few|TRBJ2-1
CASSPRQGAYNEQFF
TGTGCCAGCAGTCCGAGACAGGGAGCTTACAATGAGCAGTTCTTC
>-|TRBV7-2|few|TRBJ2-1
CASSLGTIYNEQFF
TGTGCCAGCAGCTTAGGGACTATATACAATGAGCAGTTCTTC
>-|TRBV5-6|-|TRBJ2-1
CASSLRIYSSYNEQFF
TGTGCCAGCAGCCTCAGGATATACAGCTCCTACAATGAGCAGTTCTTC
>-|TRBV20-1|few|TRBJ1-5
CSARGLSKGRQNQPQHF
TGCAGTGCTAGGGGCCTCTCGAAGGGGAGGCAGAATCAGCCCCAGCATTTT
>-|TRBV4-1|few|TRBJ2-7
CASSQGSSYEQYF
TGCGCCAGCAGCCAAGGGTCTTCCTACGAGCAGTACTTC
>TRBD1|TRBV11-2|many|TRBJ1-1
CASSLAQGQSPEAFF
TGTGCCAGCAGCCTGGCACAGGGGCAGTCGCCAGAAGCTTTCTTT
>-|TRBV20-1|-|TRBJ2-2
CSARASGLNTGELFF
TGCAGTGCTAGAGCGTCGGGGCTGAACACCGGGGAGCTGTTTTTT
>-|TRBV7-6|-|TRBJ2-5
CASSLAMLGAQETQYF
TGTGCCAGCAGCTTAGCGATGCTAGGGGCCCAAGAGACCCAGTACTTC
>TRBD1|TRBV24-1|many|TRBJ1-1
CATSDFLTGINTEAFF
TGTGCCACCAGTGATTTCCTGACAGGGATAAACACTGAAGCTTTCTTT
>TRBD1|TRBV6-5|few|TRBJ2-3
CASRGTASTDTQYF
TGTGCCAGCAGGGGGACAGCCTCCACAGATACGCAGTATTTT
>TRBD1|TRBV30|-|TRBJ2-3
CAWSVRGQGVGGVTTDTQYF
TGTGCCTGGAGTGTAAGGGGACAGGGGGTAGGAGGTGTCACCACAGATACGCAGTATTTT
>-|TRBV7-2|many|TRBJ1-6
CASSPRLGHNSPLHF
TGTGCCAGCAGTCCCCGATTAGGCCATAATTCACCCCTCCACTTT
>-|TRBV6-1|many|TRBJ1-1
CASSEGTDSLEAFF
TGTGCCAGCAGTGAAGGTACGGATTCCCTTGAAGCTTTCTTT
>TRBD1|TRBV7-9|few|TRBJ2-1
CASSPNRGVNEQFF
TGTGCCAGCAGCCCGAACAGGGGGGTTAATGAGCAGTTCTTC
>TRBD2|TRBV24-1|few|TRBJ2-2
CATSDLTSGGTGELFF
TGTGCCACCAGTGATTTAACTAGCGGGGGCACCGGGGAGCTGTTTTTT
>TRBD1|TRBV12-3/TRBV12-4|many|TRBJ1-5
CASRPTGGSNQPQHF
TGTGCCAGCAGGCCGACAGGGGGTAGCAATCAGCCCCAGCATTTT
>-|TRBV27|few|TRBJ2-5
CASSFLYQETQYF
TGTGCCAGCAGTTTCCTTTACCAAGAGACCCAGTACTTC
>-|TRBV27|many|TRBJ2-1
CASSFRDRNNEQFF
TGTGCCAGCAGTTTCCGGGACCGAAACAATGAGCAGTTCTTC
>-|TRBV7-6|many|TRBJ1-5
CASSHGNLGPQHF
TGTGCCAGCAGTCATGGAAATCTCGGGCCCCAGCATTTT
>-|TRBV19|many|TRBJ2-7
CASSIILDASYEQYF
TGTGCCAGTAGTATAATCTTGGATGCCTCCTACGAGCAGTACTTC